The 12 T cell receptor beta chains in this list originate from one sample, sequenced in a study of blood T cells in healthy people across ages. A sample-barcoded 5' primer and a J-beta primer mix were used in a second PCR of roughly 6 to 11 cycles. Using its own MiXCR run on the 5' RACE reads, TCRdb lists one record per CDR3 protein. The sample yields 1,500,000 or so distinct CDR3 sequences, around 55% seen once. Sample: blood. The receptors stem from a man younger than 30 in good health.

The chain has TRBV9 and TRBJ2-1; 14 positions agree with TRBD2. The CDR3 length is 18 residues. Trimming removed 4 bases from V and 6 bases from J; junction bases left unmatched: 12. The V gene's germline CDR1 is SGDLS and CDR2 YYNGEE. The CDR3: CASSTQPSGTSGGNEQFF. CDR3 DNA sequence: TGTGCCAGCAGCACCCAACCTTCCGGGACTAGCGGGGGCAATGAGCAGTTCTTC.

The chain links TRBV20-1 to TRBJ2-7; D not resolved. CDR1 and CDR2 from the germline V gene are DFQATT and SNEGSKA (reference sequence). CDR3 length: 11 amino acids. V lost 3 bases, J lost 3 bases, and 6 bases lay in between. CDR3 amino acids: CSASPGYEQYF. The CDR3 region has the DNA TGCAGTGCTAGTCCCGGCTACGAGCAGTACTTC.

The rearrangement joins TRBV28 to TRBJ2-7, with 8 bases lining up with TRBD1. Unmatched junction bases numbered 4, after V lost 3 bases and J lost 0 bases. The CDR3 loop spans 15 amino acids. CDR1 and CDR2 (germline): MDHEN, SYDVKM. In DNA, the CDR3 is TGTGCCAGCAGTTTCCAGGGGGCTAGCTCCTACGAGCAGTACTTC. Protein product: CASSFQGASSYEQYF.

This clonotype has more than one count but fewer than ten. The CDR3 region is CASSGTGGTETQYF. In DNA, the CDR3 is TGTGCCAGCAGCGGGACAGGGGGCACAGAGACCCAGTACTTC. J is TRBJ2-5 and V is TRBV12-3 or TRBV12-4; 12 bases fit TRBD1. V shed 6 bases and J 4 bases; nucleotides not matched to a gene: 3. The CDR3 has 14 residues.

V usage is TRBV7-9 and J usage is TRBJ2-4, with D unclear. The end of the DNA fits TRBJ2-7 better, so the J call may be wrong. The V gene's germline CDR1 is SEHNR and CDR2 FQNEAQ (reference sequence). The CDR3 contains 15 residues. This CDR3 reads CASSLAVGTSYEQYF. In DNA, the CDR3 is TGTGCCAGCAGCTTAGCGGTAGGCACCTCCTACGAGCAGTACTTC.

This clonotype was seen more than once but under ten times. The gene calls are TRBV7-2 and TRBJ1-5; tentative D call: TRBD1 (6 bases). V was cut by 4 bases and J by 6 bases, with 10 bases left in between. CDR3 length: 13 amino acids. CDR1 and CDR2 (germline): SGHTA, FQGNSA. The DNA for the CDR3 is TGTGCCAGCAGCTCCAGGGGTGGTCAGCCCCAGCATTTT. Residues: CASSSRGGQPQHF. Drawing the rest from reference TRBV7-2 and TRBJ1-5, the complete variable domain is GAGVSQSPSNKVTEKGKDVELRCDPISGHTALYWYRQSLGQGLEFLIYFQGNSAPDKSGLPSDRFSAERTGGSVSTLTIQRTQQEDSAVYLCASSSRGGQPQHFGDGTRLSIL.

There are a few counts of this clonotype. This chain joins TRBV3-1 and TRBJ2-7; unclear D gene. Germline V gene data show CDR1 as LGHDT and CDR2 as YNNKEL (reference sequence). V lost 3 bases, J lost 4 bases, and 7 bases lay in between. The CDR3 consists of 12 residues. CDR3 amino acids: CASSHGRYEQYF. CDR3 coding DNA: TGTGCCAGCAGCCACGGTAGATACGAGCAGTACTTC.

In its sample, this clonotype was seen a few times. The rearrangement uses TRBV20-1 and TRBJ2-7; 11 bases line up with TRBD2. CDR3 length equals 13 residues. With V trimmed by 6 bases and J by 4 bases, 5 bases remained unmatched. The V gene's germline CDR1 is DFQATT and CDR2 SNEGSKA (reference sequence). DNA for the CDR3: TGCAGTGCAAGGGGACTAGCGGTATACGAGCAGTACTTC. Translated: CSARGLAVYEQYF.

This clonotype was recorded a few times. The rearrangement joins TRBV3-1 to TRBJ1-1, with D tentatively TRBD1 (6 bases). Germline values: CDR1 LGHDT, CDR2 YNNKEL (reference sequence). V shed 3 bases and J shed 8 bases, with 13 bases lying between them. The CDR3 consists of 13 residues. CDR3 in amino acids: CASSQLIQGEAFF. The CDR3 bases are TGTGCCAGCAGCCAGCTTATTCAGGGGGAAGCTTTCTTT.

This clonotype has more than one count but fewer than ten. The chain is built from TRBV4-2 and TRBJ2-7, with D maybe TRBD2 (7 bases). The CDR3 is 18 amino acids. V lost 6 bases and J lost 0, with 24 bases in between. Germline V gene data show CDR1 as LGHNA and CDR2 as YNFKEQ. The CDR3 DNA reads TGTGCCAGCAGTCCCGTAGGGGGGCGGGAGCCGATCTCCTACGAGCAGTACTTC. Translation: CASSPVGGREPISYEQYF.

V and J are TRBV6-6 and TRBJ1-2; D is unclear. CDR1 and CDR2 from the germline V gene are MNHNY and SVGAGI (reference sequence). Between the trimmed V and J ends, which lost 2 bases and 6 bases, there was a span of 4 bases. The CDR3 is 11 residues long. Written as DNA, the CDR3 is TGTGCCAGCAGTTACCCAAATGGCTACACCTTC. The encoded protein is CASSYPNGYTF.

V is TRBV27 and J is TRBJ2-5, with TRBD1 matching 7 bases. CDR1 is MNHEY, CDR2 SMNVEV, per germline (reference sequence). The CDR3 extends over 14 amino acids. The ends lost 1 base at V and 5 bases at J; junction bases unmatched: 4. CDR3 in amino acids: CASSLLGQRETQYF. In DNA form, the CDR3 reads TGTGCCAGCAGTTTATTGGGACAGCGGGAGACCCAGTACTTC.